The rows below give T cell receptor beta chains drawn from one sample of a study of cytomegalovirus exposure and HLA in healthy donors. Sequencing used immunoSEQ multiplex PCR; TCRdb keeps in-frame clones, though not all of them. This table has over 140,000 clones, roughly 79% appearing once. Sequencing was performed on PBMCs. Receptor source: a man aged 30-40 years in good health and CMV-seropositive. Each CDR3 is given with its conserved first and last residue. D genes are given only for firm matches. The size field is filled for only some rows; it gives once, few, many or a size class.

>-|-|TRBJ2-7|TRBV27
CASSFGRGPYEQYF
TGTGCCAGCAGTTTCGGGCGGGGTCCCTACGAGCAGTACTTC
>-|-|TRBJ2-2|TRBV5-1
CASSSQAINTGELFF
TGCGCCAGCAGCTCTCAGGCCATAAACACCGGGGAGCTGTTTTTT
>-|TRBD1|TRBJ1-1|TRBV7-9
CASSIQGTGGTEAFF
TGTGCCAGCAGCATACAAGGGACAGGAGGGACTGAAGCTTTCTTT
>-|-|TRBJ1-4|TRBV9
CASSVGAATNEKLFF
TGTGCCAGCAGCGTAGGGGCAGCAACTAATGAAAAACTGTTTTTT
>once|TRBD2|TRBJ2-5|TRBV4-2
CASSQGEGETQYF
TGTGCCAGCAGCCAAGGGGAGGGGGAGACCCAGTACTTC
>-|TRBD1|TRBJ1-2|TRBV14
CASSRGQNYGYTF
TGTGCCAGCAGCCGGGGACAGAACTATGGCTACACCTTC
>-|-|TRBJ2-2|TRBV9
CASRWGRDTGELFF
TGTGCCAGCAGGTGGGGGCGGGACACCGGGGAGCTGTTTTTT
>-|TRBD2|TRBJ2-1|TRBV11-2
CASSLDPGRGRAHEQFF
TGTGCCAGCAGCTTGGACCCTGGGCGGGGGAGAGCCCATGAGCAGTTCTTC
>-|TRBD2|TRBJ2-3|TRBV29-1
CSVTSGGPDTQYF
TGCAGCGTTACTAGCGGGGGGCCAGATACGCAGTATTTT
>-|TRBD2|TRBJ2-2|TRBV6-5
CASSSGGAHTGELFF
TGTGCCAGCAGCTCGGGGGGAGCCCACACCGGGGAGCTGTTTTTT
>few|TRBD2|TRBJ2-7|TRBV5-6
CASKAGGPSSYEQYF
TGTGCCAGCAAGGCGGGAGGGCCGAGCTCCTACGAGCAGTACTTC
>-|-|TRBJ2-5|TRBV7-3
CASSPMRGETQYF
TGTGCCAGCAGCCCCATGAGGGGGGAGACCCAGTACTTC
>-|-|TRBJ2-1|TRBV18
CASSPPGTQYNEQFF
TGTGCCAGCTCACCACCCGGGACACAATACAATGAGCAGTTCTTC
>-|TRBD2|TRBJ2-3|TRBV19
CASSSLAGGPGDTQYF
TGTGCCAGTAGTAGTCTAGCGGGAGGGCCAGGGGATACGCAGTATTTT
>-|-|TRBJ1-2|TRBV11-1
CASSRRRGGNYGYTF
TGTGCCAGCAGCCGCCGCCGGGGTGGAAACTATGGCTACACCTTC
>-|-|TRBJ1-5|TRBV30
CAWSPGTPQHF
TGTGCCTGGAGTCCCGGGACACCCCAGCATTTT
>once|-|TRBJ1-4|TRBV19
CASSTRGGGGHEKLFF
TGTGCCAGTAGTACCCGCGGGGGGGGCGGTCACGAAAAACTGTTTTTT
>-|-|TRBJ2-1|TRBV7-9
CASSPGHLGEQFF
TGTGCCAGCAGCCCGGGACACTTGGGTGAGCAGTTCTTC
>-|-|TRBJ2-3|TRBV5-5
CASSLGALAASTDTQYF
TGTGCCAGCAGCTTGGGCGCCTTAGCGGCTAGCACAGATACGCAGTATTTT
>once|-|TRBJ2-7|TRBV29-1
CSVETVKPYEQYF
TGCAGCGTGGAGACCGTCAAGCCCTACGAGCAGTACTTC
>-|-|TRBJ2-1|TRBV29-1
CSVAKKISARSYNEQFF
TGCAGCGTCGCTAAAAAGATCAGCGCCCGCTCCTACAATGAGCAGTTCTTC
>-|-|TRBJ2-5|TRBV7-9
CASSPRTGSVQETQYF
TGTGCCAGCAGCCCCCGGACTGGATCGGTCCAAGAGACCCAGTACTTC
>many|-|TRBJ1-1|TRBV15
CATSREVGLATEAFF
TGTGCCACCAGCAGAGAGGTGGGACTTGCAACTGAAGCTTTCTTT
>-|TRBD2|TRBJ2-3|TRBV5-1
CASSPWTSGGSTDTQYF
TGCGCCAGCAGCCCCTGGACTAGCGGAGGGAGCACAGATACGCAGTATTTT
>-|-|TRBJ2-2|TRBV15
CATSRGGSNTGELFF
TGTGCCACCAGCAGAGGAGGGAGTAATACCGGGGAGCTGTTTTTT
>-|-|TRBJ2-5|TRBV9
CASSPLRTSSGETQYF
TGTGCCAGCAGCCCCCTTAGAACTTCCTCCGGGGAGACCCAGTACTTC
>-|TRBD2|TRBJ2-1|TRBV18
CASSSGTSGSWYNEQFF
TGTGCCAGCTCTTCTGGGACTAGCGGGAGTTGGTACAATGAGCAGTTCTTC
>-|-|TRBJ1-5|TRBV16
CASSQSREQPQHF
TGTGCCAGCAGCCAATCGAGAGAGCAGCCCCAGCATTTT
>-|-|TRBJ1-3|TRBV6-1
CASSEGPGLILSGNTIYF
TGTGCCAGCAGTGAAGGTCCGGGGTTAATCCTCTCTGGAAACACCATATATTTT
>-|TRBD2|TRBJ2-7|TRBV7-9
CASSLNPIGGAYEQYF
TGTGCCAGCAGCTTAAACCCTATTGGGGGGGCCTACGAGCAGTACTTC
>-|TRBD1|TRBJ2-7|TRBV7-9
CASSFHSTGGYEQYF
TGTGCCAGCAGCTTTCATTCTACAGGGGGCTACGAGCAGTACTTC
>-|TRBD1|TRBJ1-5|TRBV6-1
CASTRTGGRDQPQHF
TGTGCCAGCACCAGAACAGGGGGCCGGGATCAGCCCCAGCATTTT
>few|-|TRBJ1-6|TRBV5-1
CASSYNQGDYNSPLHF
TGCGCCAGCTCCTACAATCAAGGGGACTATAATTCACCCCTCCACTTT
>-|TRBD2|TRBJ2-5|TRBV5-1
CASSEGLAGGPGQETQYF
TGCGCCAGCAGCGAGGGACTAGCGGGGGGGCCGGGGCAAGAGACCCAGTACTTC
>few|TRBD1|TRBJ1-1|TRBV5-6
CASSFTGDTEAFF
TGTGCCAGCAGCTTTACAGGGGACACTGAAGCTTTCTTT
>-|-|TRBJ1-5|TRBV7-9
CASSGGTEENQPQHF
TGTGCCAGCAGCGGAGGGACGGAGGAGAATCAGCCCCAGCATTTT
>-|-|TRBJ1-5|TRBV2
CASSRRSGNQPQHF
TGTGCCAGCAGTCGGCGGTCTGGCAATCAGCCCCAGCATTTT
>few|TRBD1|TRBJ1-1|TRBV5-4
CASSFRGGGNTEAFF
TGTGCCAGCAGCTTCAGAGGGGGCGGGAACACTGAAGCTTTCTTT
>-|TRBD2|TRBJ2-3|TRBV18
CASSPSASGGLDTQYF
TGTGCCAGCTCACCATCGGCTAGCGGGGGCCTAGATACGCAGTATTTT
>-|TRBD2|TRBJ2-5|TRBV28
CASSGGGAGGLGETQYF
TGTGCCAGCAGTGGGGGTGGGGCGGGAGGGTTGGGAGAGACCCAGTACTTC
>-|TRBD1|TRBJ1-2|TRBV2
CASRYGTGGKGYTF
TGTGCCAGCAGATATGGGACAGGGGGCAAAGGCTACACCTTC
>-|TRBD2|TRBJ2-7|TRBV15
CATSTVPSGRVHEQYF
TGTGCCACCAGCACCGTGCCTAGCGGGAGGGTGCACGAGCAGTACTTC
>-|-|TRBJ2-1|TRBV6-4
CASSDSLGPKVDEQFF
TGTGCCAGCAGTGACTCGTTGGGCCCTAAAGTGGATGAGCAGTTCTTC
>-|TRBD2|TRBJ2-2|TRBV7-9
CASSSRLAGGLNTGELFF
TGTGCCAGCAGCTCCCGACTAGCGGGAGGCCTAAACACCGGGGAGCTGTTTTTT
>-|-|TRBJ2-7|TRBV11-1
CASSPDREASYEQYF
TGTGCCAGCAGCCCAGACAGGGAGGCCTCCTACGAGCAGTACTTC
>-|TRBD2|TRBJ2-2|TRBV7-9
CASSLISSGGGTGELFF
TGTGCCAGCAGCTTAATTTCTAGCGGAGGAGGTACCGGGGAGCTGTTTTTT
>-|-|TRBJ1-3|TRBV5-1
CASTTPSRSGNTIYF
TGCGCCAGCACCACCCCTAGCCGCTCTGGAAACACCATATATTTT
>-|-|TRBJ1-1|TRBV5-6
CASSLQMNTEAFF
TGTGCCAGCAGCTTGCAGATGAACACTGAAGCTTTCTTT
>-|-|TRBJ2-7|TRBV6-1
CASSARDSSLYEQYF
TGTGCCAGCAGTGCCCGGGATTCCTCCCTCTACGAGCAGTACTTC
>-|-|TRBJ2-1|TRBV4-2
CASRSTGANEQFF
TGTGCCAGCAGATCGACAGGAGCTAATGAGCAGTTCTTC
>-|TRBD1|TRBJ1-4|TRBV19
CASSDRGPGSEKLFF
TGTGCCAGTAGTGACAGGGGGCCGGGGTCTGAAAAACTGTTTTTT
>-|TRBD2|TRBJ2-5|TRBV18
CASSPRASGGETQYF
TGTGCCAGCTCACCACGGGCCAGCGGGGGAGAGACCCAGTACTTC
>-|TRBD1|TRBJ2-7|TRBV28
CASNQGQAPYEQYF
TGTGCCAGCAACCAGGGACAGGCACCCTACGAGCAGTACTTC
>-|-|TRBJ2-3|TRBV28
CASSSQLVSVYF
TGTGCCAGCAGTTCCCAGTTGGTTAGCGTGTATTTT
>few|-|TRBJ1-1|TRBV6-5
CASSSGRSTAFF
TGTGCCAGCTCGTCAGGCAGGTCTACAGCTTTCTTT
>-|-|TRBJ2-3|TRBV7-8
CASSRSTAFTDTQYF
TGTGCCAGCAGCCGGTCGACTGCCTTCACAGATACGCAGTATTTT
>-|TRBD2|TRBJ2-3|TRBV11-3
CASSTGTSGSTDTQYF
TGTGCCAGCAGCACCGGGACTAGCGGGAGCACAGATACGCAGTATTTT
>once|TRBD2|TRBJ2-2|TRBV14
CASSRPGGVSTGELFF
TGTGCCAGCAGCCGCCCGGGGGGGGTCTCCACCGGGGAGCTGTTTTTT
>-|-|TRBJ1-2|TRBV28
CASSFSLIHTGGYTF
TGTGCCAGCAGTTTCTCCCTCATTCACACGGGTGGCTACACCTTC